The rows below give T cell receptor beta chains drawn from one sample of a study of patients and donors after allogeneic stem cell transplantation. From the RT-PCR reads, TCRdb called clonotypes with MiXCR, one entry per CDR3 protein. The sample records roughly 940,000 distinct CDR3 sequences, more than 15% being singletons. The sequencing sample was made of blood, either unsorted or a sorted T cell fraction (not recorded which). The source of these receptors is a human donor who was either an allogeneic HSCT recipient or a stem cell or donor lymphocyte infusion donor (not recorded which). It is not recorded whose cells these are; they may come from a transplant donor. The CDR3 runs from the conserved cysteine through the conserved F or W. Size values are once, few and many counts, or a class for expanded clones, and some rows have none.

v_call: TRBV4-2; clone_size: -; j_call: TRBJ2-1; cdr3_aa: CASSLRLADIGEQFF
v_call: TRBV19; clone_size: -; j_call: TRBJ2-5; cdr3_aa: CASTPGLVQETQYF
v_call: TRBV4-3; clone_size: few; j_call: TRBJ1-5; cdr3_aa: CASSWEVGSQPQHF
v_call: TRBV20-1; clone_size: few; j_call: TRBJ1-6; cdr3_aa: CSASPREGNSPLHF
v_call: TRBV12-3/TRBV12-4; clone_size: few; j_call: TRBJ1-1; cdr3_aa: CASSFTWGSKNTEAFF
v_call: TRBV6-1; clone_size: few; j_call: TRBJ2-7; cdr3_aa: CASSERGGKVNEQYF
v_call: TRBV5-1; clone_size: -; j_call: TRBJ1-1; cdr3_aa: CASSRGTSGEAFF
v_call: TRBV5-1; clone_size: few; j_call: TRBJ1-2; cdr3_aa: CASSDLAGKGYTF
v_call: TRBV12-3/TRBV12-4; clone_size: -; j_call: TRBJ2-7; cdr3_aa: CASTTPESGPYEQYF
v_call: TRBV2; clone_size: -; j_call: TRBJ2-3; cdr3_aa: CASSDGQGIDTQYF
v_call: TRBV4-1; clone_size: few; j_call: TRBJ1-2; cdr3_aa: CASSQPGVGYGYTF
v_call: TRBV11-2; clone_size: many; j_call: TRBJ2-5; cdr3_aa: CASSLDTIMGETQYF
v_call: TRBV5-4; clone_size: -; j_call: TRBJ2-7; cdr3_aa: CASSSIAGTYEQYF
v_call: TRBV7-2; clone_size: few; j_call: TRBJ2-7; cdr3_aa: CASSLHRGPYEQYF
v_call: TRBV6-2/TRBV6-3; clone_size: many; j_call: TRBJ1-5; cdr3_aa: CASSRDRGPQPQHF
v_call: TRBV20-1; clone_size: -; j_call: TRBJ1-2; cdr3_aa: CSARETGVYGYTF
v_call: TRBV10-3; clone_size: -; j_call: TRBJ1-2; cdr3_aa: CATLTGGADGYTF
v_call: TRBV18; clone_size: many; j_call: TRBJ1-5; cdr3_aa: CASSPGRGSNQPQHF
v_call: TRBV25-1; clone_size: -; j_call: TRBJ2-1; cdr3_aa: CASKDSSYNEQFF
v_call: TRBV19; clone_size: -; j_call: TRBJ1-5; cdr3_aa: CASSIFDSGNQLQHF
v_call: TRBV10-3; clone_size: -; j_call: TRBJ2-7; cdr3_aa: CASTSAGSYEQYF
v_call: TRBV5-1; clone_size: many; j_call: TRBJ1-1; cdr3_aa: CASSDGQHTEAFF
v_call: TRBV7-2; clone_size: few; j_call: TRBJ2-5; cdr3_aa: CASSLATGDTQYF
v_call: TRBV20-1; clone_size: few; j_call: TRBJ1-1; cdr3_aa: CSARDRKAFF
v_call: TRBV20-1; clone_size: many; j_call: TRBJ2-5; cdr3_aa: CSVLEETQYF
v_call: TRBV24-1; clone_size: -; j_call: TRBJ2-5; cdr3_aa: CATSALDRDQETQYF
v_call: TRBV12-3/TRBV12-4; clone_size: few; j_call: TRBJ1-1; cdr3_aa: CASNPTGENTEAFF
v_call: TRBV2; clone_size: few; j_call: TRBJ2-3; cdr3_aa: CASEGDSFTDTQYF
v_call: TRBV7-2; clone_size: few; j_call: TRBJ2-3; cdr3_aa: CASSSDFTDTQYF
v_call: TRBV27; clone_size: -; j_call: TRBJ1-5; cdr3_aa: CASSLGPGDVQPQHF
v_call: TRBV2; clone_size: few; j_call: TRBJ1-2; cdr3_aa: CASSSLNGYTF
v_call: TRBV2; clone_size: few; j_call: TRBJ1-6; cdr3_aa: CASSVAGAPYNSPLHF
v_call: TRBV15; clone_size: few; j_call: TRBJ1-5; cdr3_aa: CATSSQPGRGNQPQHF